The present T cell receptor (beta chain) was sequenced within a study of monozygotic twins with inflammatory bowel disease (dated by TCRdb to between 2018 and 2021). For the wider study: The full study comprised around 28 monozygotic twin pairs: nine German pairs (four IBD-concordant, five IBD-discordant) and 19 IBD-discordant Danish pairs. The search for disease-associated traits relied mainly on comparing, within discordant pairs, IBD patients with their genetically identical healthy co-twins. Each individual had, on average, about 151 000 unique TCRalpha sequences and 181 000 unique TCRbeta sequences available for analysis.

Results and caveats for the whole study, not just this receptor: No difference in repertoire similarity was observed between concordant and discordant twins, possibly owing to limited statistical power. Measured by the inverse Simpson index, TCRbeta repertoire diversity was lower in IBD patients than in their healthy co-twins. No single strong signal or clonotype linked to IBD turned up in the results, so the idea that one exists was not supported. Because patients were on differing immunosuppressive treatments, the repertoires may have picked up extra background noise and inter-individual variability. The analysis was unable to tell different T cell subtypes apart. Compared with healthy twins, IBD patients shared fewer clonotypes with other individuals, and the difference was most pronounced in patients with signs of disease activity.

The library was produced with 5' RACE. For each TCR library, approximately 3,700 ng of total RNA was used. For each sample, cDNA was synthesized in eight separate reactions using SMARTScribe reverse transcriptase. During cDNA synthesis, template switching was used to introduce unique molecular identifiers that contained a 6-nucleotide sample barcode. TCRalpha and TCRbeta cDNA was amplified in two nested PCRs of approximately 17 and 9 cycles, and bead purification was carried out after each PCR. Before amplification, the cDNA was treated with uracil DNA-glycosylase and purified using the QIAquick PCR purification kit. The second PCR added Illumina TruSeq-compatible adapters along with sample-specific barcodes. TapeStation and Qubit were used to check library quality and concentration, and 5 ng of each library was pooled. The pooled libraries were sequenced with 2 x 100 bp reads and custom sequencing primers on an Illumina HiSeq2500 single-index Rapid Run. The study's processing was this. PCR and sequencing errors were corrected by UMI-based consensus assembly using MiGEC version 1.2.6. MiXCR version 2.1.1 handled V(D)J alignment, clonotype assembly and CDR3 extraction. To normalise gene usage, clonotype sharing and MAIT/NKT TCR abundance, the top 1000, 10 000 and 20 000 clonotypes in each sample were analysed. After downsampling to 27 000 UMIs, diversity was calculated as the inverse Simpson index using the vegan R package. Statistical testing used paired Mann-Whitney U tests on the discordant twin pairs and applied Benjamini-Hochberg correction for multiple testing. Once TCRdb had reprocessed the reads, it stored one entry per CDR3 protein sequence and supplied no DNA. The V and J calls here are based on TCRdb, not the publication. The table for this sample lists fewer than 200,000 distinct CDR3 sequences. Clones ranked in the top ten supply about 2.4% of the sample.

From each donor, a roughly 2.3 ml peripheral blood sample was collected into PAXgene tubes and stored at -80 degrees C. Without any T cell sorting, total RNA was extracted from whole blood using the PAXgene blood miRNA kit on an automated QIAcube. Peripheral blood from monozygotic twin pairs who were concordant or discordant for inflammatory bowel disease underwent deep TCRalpha and TCRbeta repertoire profiling using unique molecular barcoding. Smoking habits were recorded for all twin pairs, and individuals were classified as current, former or never smokers. The germline V gene yields MNHEY for CDR1 and SVGAGI for CDR2. Counted from cysteine to phenylalanine, this CDR3 has 16 amino acids. DNA was not recorded. To note about this clonotype: Its antigen specificity is not known.

Here the chain combines TRBV6-5 and TRBJ1-3; TCRdb picks TRBD1, but there is no DNA to check that call. The sequenced sample was blood. This TCR derives from a human donor with ulcerative colitis or Crohn's disease, or a healthy co-twin of an affected twin (not recorded which). The CDR3 is CASSYDGQFSGNTIYF.